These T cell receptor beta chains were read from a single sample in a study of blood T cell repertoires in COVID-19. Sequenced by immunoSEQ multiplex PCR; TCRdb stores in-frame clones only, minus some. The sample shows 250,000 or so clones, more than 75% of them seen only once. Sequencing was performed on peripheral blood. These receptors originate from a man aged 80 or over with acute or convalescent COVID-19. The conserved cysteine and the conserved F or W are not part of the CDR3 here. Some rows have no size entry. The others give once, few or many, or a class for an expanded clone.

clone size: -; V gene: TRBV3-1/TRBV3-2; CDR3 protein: ASSQDSGYNSPLH
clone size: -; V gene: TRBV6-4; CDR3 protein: ASSEQGLGYNEQF
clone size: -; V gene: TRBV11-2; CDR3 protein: ASSLGGGEETQY
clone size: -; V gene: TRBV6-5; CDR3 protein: ASSYLQGTTEAF
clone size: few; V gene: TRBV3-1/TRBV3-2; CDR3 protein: ASSSRQGAHEQY
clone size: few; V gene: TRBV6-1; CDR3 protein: ASSEARARNTEAF
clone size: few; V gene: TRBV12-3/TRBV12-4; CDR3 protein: ASSLRGNQPQH
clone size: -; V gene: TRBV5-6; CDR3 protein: ASIYGGARYGYT
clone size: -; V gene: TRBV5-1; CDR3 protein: ASSFNQGEVNEQF
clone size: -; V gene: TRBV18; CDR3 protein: ASSKRETDTQY
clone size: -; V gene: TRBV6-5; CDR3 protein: ASSRDRGLYGYT
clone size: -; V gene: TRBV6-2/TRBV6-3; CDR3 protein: ASSYGQVDLKTQY
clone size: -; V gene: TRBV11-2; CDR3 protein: ASSPDRLSYNSPLH
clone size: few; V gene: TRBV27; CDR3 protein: ASRSRGSYNSPLH
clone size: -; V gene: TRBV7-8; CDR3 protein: ASSLGLAANTGELF
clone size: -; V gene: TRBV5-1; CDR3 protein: ASSLAGQGTWDEQY
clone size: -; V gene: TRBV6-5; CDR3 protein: ASSYVGSGNTIY
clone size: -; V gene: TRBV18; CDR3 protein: ASSPQESSGNTIY
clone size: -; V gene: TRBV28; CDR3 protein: ASNAPGQGADTEAF
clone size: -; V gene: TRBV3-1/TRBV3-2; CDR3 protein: ASSQGGGDEQF
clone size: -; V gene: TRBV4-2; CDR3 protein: ASSQGAGISYEQY
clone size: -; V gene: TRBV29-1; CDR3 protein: SVGGGLSNYGYT